The entry below gives a single T cell receptor beta chain sequence along with its context. Its antigen is as yet unknown. This sample is drawn from a study of blood T cells in healthy people across ages. Isolation yielded PBMCs, at least 6 million per sample, in every case. A sample-barcoded 5' primer and a J-beta primer mix were used in a second PCR of roughly 6 to 12 cycles. TCRdb reanalysed the 5' RACE reads using MiXCR and keeps one entry per CDR3 protein. Among about 1.1 million distinct CDR3 sequences listed, 30% to 40% were seen once. Whole-study findings and limits: A greater number of naive CD4+ cells and higher diversity distinguished long-lived donors from aged donors.

Sequencing was carried out using blood. The clonotype was recovered from a man younger than 35 in good health.

CDR3 region: CASSPLTSGVNNEQFF. The DNA of the CDR3 is TGTGCCAGCAGCCCCCTTACTAGCGGGGTAAACAATGAGCAGTTCTTC. The chain combines TRBV2 with TRBJ2-1, with TRBD2 matching 10 bases. Germline V CDR1 and CDR2: SNHLY, FYNNEI. The CDR3 consists of 16 residues. Unmatched junction bases numbered 10, after V lost 6 bases and J lost 5 bases.